The source of this T cell receptor (beta chain) is a study of vaccination and CD4 T cells after COVID-19. Looking at the study overall: At a median approximately 100 days (range 35 to 161) after diagnosis, post-COVID samples were drawn. The peptides that stimulated the cells were overlapping spike peptides from SARS-CoV-2, HCoV-NL63, HCoV-OC43 and HCoV-229E.

The CDR3 has 14 amino acids. Trimming left V 0 bases short and J 8 bases short, with 13 bases between. The germline gives CDR1 LNHNV, CDR2 YYDKDF (reference sequence). This clonotype was counted a few times. Its antigen is still unknown. The study sequenced cultured CD4+ T cell DNA using the Oncomine TCR Beta short-read assay. Scientists extracted genomic DNA from CD4+ T cells grown in culture. TCRdb re-analysed the PCR reads in MiXCR, keeping a single row per CDR3 protein. The table includes 15,000 to 20,000 distinct CDR3 sequences, 50% to 60% detected once. The treatment is: roughly ten-day PBMC culture with coronavirus spike peptide pools or control peptides (ViraFEST assay).

The chain joins TRBV15 to TRBJ1-2, with D possibly TRBD1 on 5 matching bases. The TCR was taken from a human donor who had recovered from COVID-19. The sample consisted of CD4+ T cells from blood, cultured in vitro, taken after SARS-CoV-2 vaccination. The CDR3 region has the DNA TGTGCCACCAGCAGAGATTTTGCAGGGAAAGGCTACACCTTC. It yields the protein CATSRDFAGKGYTF.